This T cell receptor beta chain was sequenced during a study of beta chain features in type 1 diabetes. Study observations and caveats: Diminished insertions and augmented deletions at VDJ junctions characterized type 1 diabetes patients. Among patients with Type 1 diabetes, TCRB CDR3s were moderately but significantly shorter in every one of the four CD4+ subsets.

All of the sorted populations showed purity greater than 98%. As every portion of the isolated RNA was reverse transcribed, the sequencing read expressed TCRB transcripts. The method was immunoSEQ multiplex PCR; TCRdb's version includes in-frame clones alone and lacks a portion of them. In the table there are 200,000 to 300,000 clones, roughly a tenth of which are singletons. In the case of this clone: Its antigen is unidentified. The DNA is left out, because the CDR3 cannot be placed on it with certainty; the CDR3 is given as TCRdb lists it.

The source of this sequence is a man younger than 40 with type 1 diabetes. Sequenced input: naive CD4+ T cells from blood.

CDR3 sequence: CASSIFGQGNQPQHF. V gene TRBV19 combines with J gene TRBJ1-5; no DNA check was done on the table's D call, TRBD1. Per the germline V gene, CDR1 is LNHDA and CDR2 is SQIVND (reference sequence). The CDR3 region is 15 residues in length, termini included.